This TCR beta chain is drawn from a study of blood T cells in healthy people across ages. Findings of the study overall: The study could not conclusively compare naive and antigen-experienced cells, given its unsorted PBMCs. It was not known whether donors were CMV positive (a possible confounder of expanded clonotype changes). Underestimates were what the diversity estimates from one million T cells were considered to be.

Next came a second PCR, run for roughly 6 to 11 cycles, which used a sample-barcoded 5' primer along with a J-beta primer mix. TCRdb processed the 5' RACE reads anew with MiXCR; each CDR3 protein has one entry. The sample records roughly 800,000 distinct CDR3 sequences, nearly 60% being singletons. Trimming took 1 base from V and 2 from J, leaving 9 bases between them. The germline V gene has CDR1 DFQATT and CDR2 SNEGSKA (reference sequence). CDR3 length: 13 residues. This clonotype appeared once. Its antigen remains unknown. RNA extraction gave at least 5.5 micrograms of total RNA per sample. The receptor was derived from a man aged 30 to 45 in good health. Sequenced sample: blood. The gene calls are TRBV20-1 and TRBJ2-7, with D uncertain. DNA of the CDR3: TGCAGTGCTAGAGGTAGAGTGGCCTACGAGCAGTACTTC. As protein: CSARGRVAYEQYF.